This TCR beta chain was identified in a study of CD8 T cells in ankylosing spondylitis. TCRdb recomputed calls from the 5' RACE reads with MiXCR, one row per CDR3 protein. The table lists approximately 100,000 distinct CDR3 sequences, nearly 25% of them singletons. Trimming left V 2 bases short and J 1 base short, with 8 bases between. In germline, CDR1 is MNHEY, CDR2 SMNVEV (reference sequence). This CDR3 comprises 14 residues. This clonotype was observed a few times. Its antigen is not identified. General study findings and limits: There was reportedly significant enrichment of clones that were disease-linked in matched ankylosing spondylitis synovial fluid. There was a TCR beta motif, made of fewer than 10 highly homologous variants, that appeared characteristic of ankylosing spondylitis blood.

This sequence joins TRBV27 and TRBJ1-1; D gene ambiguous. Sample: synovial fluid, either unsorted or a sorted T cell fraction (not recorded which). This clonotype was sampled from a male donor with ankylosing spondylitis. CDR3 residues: CASSLNSGNTEAFF. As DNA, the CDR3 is TGTGCCAGCAGTTTAAACTCCGGGAACACTGAAGCTTTCTTT.